Listed here are 16 T cell receptor beta chains from one sample, sequenced in a study of shared T cell receptors in the human thymus. Clones were read by immunoSEQ multiplex PCR, and TCRdb kept only the in-frame ones, dropping some. The sample has hundreds of thousands of clones; 95% are singletons. The source material was thymocytes. The receptors shown here come from a human donor.

The genes are TRBV27 and TRBJ2-3; 9 bases are shared with TRBD1. This CDR3 spans 16 amino acids. The V and J ends lost 2 bases and 7 bases, in that order; junction bases with no gene match: 10. CDR1 and CDR2 from the germline V gene are MNHEY and SMNVEV (reference sequence). The CDR3 reads CASSLGRTGVSHTQYF. The CDR3 DNA reads TGTGCCAGCAGTTTAGGCCGGACAGGGGTCTCACATACGCAGTATTTT.

V and J are TRBV5-8 and TRBJ1-1; the D gene is possibly TRBD1 (5 bases). Germline loops: CDR1 SGHTS, CDR2 YDEGEE. V was shortened by 3 bases and J by 4 bases, with 16 bases between the two germline ends. This CDR3 has 15 amino acids. The CDR3 sequence is CASSSGPGRGTEAFF. For the CDR3, the DNA is TGTGCCAGCAGCTCGGGCCCGGGTAGGGGCACTGAAGCTTTCTTT.

This clone came up once. The chain couples TRBV5-6 to TRBJ1-2, with TRBD1 matching 8 bases. Trimming removed 2 bases from V and 0 bases from J; junction bases left unmatched: 9. The germline gives CDR1 SGHDT, CDR2 YYEEEE. CDR3 size: 17 residues. The CDR3 DNA reads as TGTGCCAGCAGCTTTCGGGACAGGTCGACAGCTAACTATGGCTACACCTTC. Amino acid sequence: CASSFRDRSTANYGYTF.

This chain links TRBV19 with TRBJ1-2, with TRBD1 as a possible D gene (5 bases). CDR1 is LNHDA, CDR2 SQIVND, per germline (reference sequence). The CDR3 has 18 amino acids. Between the trimmed V and J ends, which lost 4 bases and 4 bases, there was a span of 25 bases. The CDR3 loop is CASSTWPLHRTSRYGYTF. The CDR3, as DNA: TGTGCCAGTAGTACTTGGCCGCTACACAGGACATCTCGCTATGGCTACACCTTC. The whole variable domain, filled in from reference TRBV19 and TRBJ1-2, reads DGGITQSPKYLFRKEGQNVTLSCEQNLNHDAMYWYRQDPGQGLRLIYYSQIVNDFQKGDIAEGYSVSREKKESFPLTVTSAQKNPTAFYLCASSTWPLHRTSRYGYTFGSGTRLTVV.

This chain uses TRBV12-5 with TRBJ2-1; D possibly uses TRBD1 or TRBD2 (5 bases each). Germline lookup yields CDR1 LGHNT and CDR2 FRNRAP. The CDR3 has 14 amino acids. Trimming took 1 base from V and 8 from J, leaving 12 bases between them. The CDR3 region has the DNA TGTGCTAGTGGTTTGGACCAGAGGGGACATGAGCAGTTCTTC. Translating gives CASGLDQRGHEQFF.

The chain is built from TRBV9 and TRBJ2-3; D call uncertain. Trimming took off 4 bases at V and 2 bases at J, with 5 bases between the two ends. The CDR3 runs 12 residues. Germline V CDR1 and CDR2: SGDLS, YYNGEE. The CDR3 bases are TGTGCCAGCAGCCGATCCACAGATACGCAGTATTTT. As protein: CASSRSTDTQYF.

The V gene is TRBV19, the J gene TRBJ2-3; unclear D gene. The CDR3 extends over 13 amino acids. Trimming stripped 10 bases from V and 0 bases from J, with 11 bases between. CDR1 is LNHDA and CDR2 is SQIVND in the germline V gene (reference sequence). The CDR3 loop reads CATGTLSTDTQYF. CDR3 DNA sequence: TGTGCCACAGGAACCCTTAGCACAGATACGCAGTATTTT.

J is TRBJ2-7 and V is TRBV7-9, with D perhaps matching TRBD1 or TRBD2 (9 bases each). Germline V gene lookup returns CDR1 SEHNR and CDR2 FQNEAQ (reference sequence). This CDR3 comprises 19 residues. The germline V and J ends were trimmed by 3 bases and 2 bases, with 26 bases remaining between them. CDR3 in DNA: TGTGCCAGCAGCTTTGGGACAGGGAGACTAGCGGAGTCGCCCTACGAGCAGTACTTC. Its translation: CASSFGTGRLAESPYEQYF.

This chain joins TRBV28 and TRBJ2-7; the D is unclear. CDR1 is MDHEN and CDR2 is SYDVKM in the germline V gene. This CDR3 contains 11 residues. V was pared by 2 bases and J by 6 bases, with 5 bases between. CDR3 coding DNA: TGTGCCAGCAGTTTAATGGGCGAGCAGTACTTC. Translated, it gives CASSLMGEQYF. The full variable domain, in which reference TRBV28 and TRBJ2-7 provide the parts outside the CDR3, is DVKVTQSSRYLVKRTGEKVFLECVQDMDHENMFWYRQDPGLGLRLIYFSYDVKMKEKGDIPEGYSVSREKKERFSLILESASTNQTSMYLCASSLMGEQYFGPGTRLTVT.

The chain has TRBV28 and TRBJ1-4, with D maybe TRBD1 (6 bases). CDR3 length equals 16 residues. Germline CDR1 and CDR2: MDHEN and SYDVKM. With 4 bases removed from V and 3 bases from J, the gap between germline ends came to 15 bases. CDR3 coding DNA: TGTGCCAGCAGTTGTCGGCAGGGGTTCGCTAATGAAAAACTGTTTTTT. Translated: CASSCRQGFANEKLFF.

In DNA, the CDR3 is TGTGCCACCAGCCCTCGAGTCCTCTACGAGCAGTACTTC. This codes for CATSPRVLYEQYF. This chain joins TRBV15 and TRBJ2-7; D call uncertain. In germline, CDR1 is LNHNV, CDR2 YYDKDF (reference sequence). With 5 bases removed from V and 3 bases from J, the gap between germline ends came to 11 bases. This CDR3 comprises 13 residues.

This sequence joins TRBV4-1 and TRBJ1-5; tentatively, D is TRBD1 (5 bases). CDR1 is MGHRA, CDR2 YSYEKL, per germline. Trimming pared 4 bases from V and 6 bases from J, leaving 19 bases between. This CDR3 region has 16 residues. CDR3 in DNA: TGCGCCAGCAGCCCCAGGGACGGGCGAATAGGTCAGCCCCAGCATTTT. Its translation is CASSPRDGRIGQPQHF.

This rearrangement joins TRBV18 to TRBJ2-3; possible D gene TRBD1, 6 bases. Trimming cost V 3 bases and J 0 bases, with 16 bases left between them. The germline V gene encodes CDR1 KGHSH and CDR2 LQKENI. This CDR3 has 17 amino acids. The CDR3 here is CASSPERAGASTDTQYF. CDR3 coding DNA: TGTGCCAGCTCACCCGAGAGGGCAGGGGCTAGCACAGATACGCAGTATTTT.

The chain links TRBV27 to TRBJ2-7; D is unresolved. V lost 3 bases and J 3 bases, leaving 9 bases between the germline ends. Per germline, CDR1 MNHEY and CDR2 SMNVEV (reference sequence). CDR3 length: 13 residues. The CDR3 DNA is TGTGCCAGCAGTTTGCCGGTATTCTACGAGCAGTACTTC. Translating it yields CASSLPVFYEQYF.

The chain carries TRBV27 and TRBJ2-3; D might be TRBD1 (6 bases). V was cut by 8 bases and J by 7 bases, with 25 bases left in between. The CDR3 loop spans 16 amino acids. The germline CDR1 and CDR2 sequences are MNHEY and SMNVEV (reference sequence). Written as DNA, the CDR3 is TGTGCCAGCGCGGAGGCCGGGACACGGAAGGGAAATACGCAGTATTTT. It encodes CASAEAGTRKGNTQYF.

This rearrangement joins TRBV14 to TRBJ1-4; D unresolved. CDR3 length: 16 residues. CDR1 is SGHDN and CDR2 is FVKESK in the germline V gene. The V end lost 4 bases, the J end lost 5 bases, and 17 bases lay between the germline ends. The CDR3 spells CASSLPAEDLNEKLFF. The DNA for the CDR3 is TGTGCCAGCAGCCTCCCAGCGGAAGATTTAAATGAAAAACTGTTTTTT.